This T cell receptor beta chain was found in a study of regulatory T cells in long-lasting Graves disease. Time point denoted: newly diagnosed GD, antithyroid drugs for less than 3 months. Making the TCR library involved RNA that had been extracted from PBMCs. Building the TCR beta libraries relied on iRepertoire HTBI primers, and CDR3 regions underwent Arm-PCR. TCRdb passed the multiplex PCR reads through MiXCR, listing each CDR3 protein once. The repertoire holds roughly 400,000 distinct CDR3 sequences, with 15% as singletons. This clonotype was counted many times. These data were likewise used in another study, on T cells in Graves' hyperthyroidism and ophthalmopathy.

The sequence came from a woman in her forties with Graves disease. Sequencing was performed on peripheral blood mononuclear cells (PBMCs), taken at new diagnosis, from a patient treated with antithyroid drugs.

The CDR3 bases are TGTGCCAGCAGCCAAGATCTCGAGCGGGAGAACGATGAGCAGTTCTTC. This translates into CASSQDLERENDEQFF. This sequence joins TRBV3-1 and TRBJ2-1; 8 bases are shared with TRBD2. There are 16 residues in the CDR3. CDR1 LGHDT and CDR2 YNNKEL come from the germline V gene (reference sequence). Trimming took 0 bases from V and 8 from J; bases not matched to a gene: 9.